Below, 22 T cell receptor beta chains from the same sample are listed, as sequenced in a study of blood T cell repertoires in COVID-19. Sequencing used immunoSEQ multiplex PCR; TCRdb keeps in-frame clones, though not all of them. Of 220,000 or so clones listed, about 85% are singletons. Material: peripheral blood. The receptors come from a man in his fifties who had recovered from COVID-19.

The rearrangement links TRBV28 to TRBJ1-6, with D hard to call. Germline CDR1 MDHEN, CDR2 SYDVKM. The ends were cut back, 5 bases at V and 7 bases at J, with 21 bases in the middle. This CDR3 has 17 amino acids. CDR3 sequence (DNA): TGTGCCAGCAGTGTCGTCAATGGAGGTCGCTCGAATTCACCCCTCCACTTT. Residues: CASSVVNGGRSNSPLHF.

This chain joins TRBV6-5 and TRBJ2-7; no firm D call. This CDR3 has 12 amino acids. V shed 11 bases and J shed 4 bases, with 15 bases lying between them. Germline V gives CDR1 MNHEY, CDR2 SVGAGI. The chain's CDR3 is CAASQNLYEQYF. The CDR3, as DNA: TGTGCCGCGTCCCAAAACTTGTACGAGCAGTACTTC.

The chain combines TRBV4-2 with TRBJ2-1; 7 positions match TRBD2. This CDR3 has 18 residues. Germline V gene sequence: CDR1 LGHNA, CDR2 YNFKEQ. With V trimmed by 0 bases and J by 6 bases, 14 bases remained unmatched. The CDR3 bases are TGTGCCAGCAGCCAAGATATTAGTCGGGAGGTTGTCTCCAATGAGCAGTTCTTC. Translation gives CASSQDISREVVSNEQFF.

The chain joins TRBV6-6 to TRBJ2-3; 9 bases match TRBD2. Trimming took 2 bases from V and 5 from J; bases not matched to a gene: 8. Germline V gene lookup returns CDR1 MNHNY and CDR2 SVGAGI (reference sequence). This CDR3 spans 16 amino acids. The chain's CDR3 is CASSYPIAGEGDTQYF. The DNA of the CDR3 is TGTGCCAGCAGTTACCCCATAGCGGGAGAGGGAGATACGCAGTATTTT.

The J gene is TRBJ2-1, the V gene TRBV18; 9 bases line up with TRBD2. CDR1 and CDR2 from the germline V gene are KGHSH and LQKENI. J lost 6 bases, V lost 2 bases, and 5 bases had no gene match. The CDR3 is made up of 15 amino acids. CDR3 sequence (DNA): TGTGCCAGCTCACCAAAAGCGGGAGGAGCCAATGAGCAGTTCTTC. It is translated as CASSPKAGGANEQFF.

The chain is built from TRBV28 and TRBJ1-1; D remains unclear. With 4 bases removed from V and 5 bases from J, the gap between germline ends came to 11 bases. The CDR3 is made up of 13 amino acids. Germline loops: CDR1 MDHEN, CDR2 SYDVKM. CDR3 residues: CASSSPVVTEAFF. CDR3 DNA sequence: TGTGCCAGCAGTTCCCCAGTGGTAACTGAAGCTTTCTTT.

V is TRBV5-8 and J is TRBJ2-3; 8 nucleotides match TRBD1. In germline, CDR1 is SGHTS, CDR2 YDEGEE. The CDR3 totals 16 residues. V dropped 4 bases and J dropped 3; count of bases not matched to a gene: 10. CDR3 residues: CASSQTGVGPTDTQYF. CDR3 DNA: TGTGCCAGCAGCCAGACAGGGGTCGGCCCTACAGATACGCAGTATTTT.

This clone was counted only a few times. The chain uses TRBV12-3 or TRBV12-4 and TRBJ2-7; no clear D. V was cut by 6 bases and J by 6 bases, with 15 bases left in between. The length of the CDR3 is 13 residues. The CDR3 DNA reads TGTGCCAGCAGCCCCGCCCGGTCGGGCGAGCAGTACTTC. As protein: CASSPARSGEQYF.

Only a few counts were recorded for this clone. V is TRBV6-6 and J is TRBJ2-7; maybe TRBD2 (5 bases). V lost 5 bases, J lost 1 base, and 9 bases lay in between. Germline V CDR1 and CDR2: MNHNY, SVGAGI (reference sequence). This CDR3 is 13 amino acids long. This CDR3 is CASSRAGSYEQYF. Here the CDR3 DNA reads TGTGCCAGCAGTCGGGCGGGTTCCTACGAGCAGTACTTC.

The rearrangement links TRBV30 to TRBJ2-7; 8 nucleotides line up with TRBD1. The CDR3 consists of 12 residues. The V segment lost 2 bases and the J segment 11 bases; nucleotides outside the gene matches: 8. The V gene's germline CDR1 is GTSNPN and CDR2 SVGIG (reference sequence). The CDR3, as DNA: TGTGCCTGGAGTCGTGCAGGGGGCGCCGAGTACTTC. This translates into CAWSRAGGAEYF.

The gene calls are TRBV28 and TRBJ2-5; 7 bases agree with TRBD1. V lost 6 bases and J lost 0; bases outside the gene matches: 13. This CDR3 is 17 amino acids long. CDR1 is MDHEN, CDR2 SYDVKM, per germline. The CDR3 nucleotides are TGTGCCAGCAGCCTTGGTCAGGGGGATTGGTACCAAGAGACCCAGTACTTC. Its translation: CASSLGQGDWYQETQYF.

The chain has TRBV27 and TRBJ2-6; maybe TRBD1 (5 bases). Trimming removed 4 bases at V and 0 bases at J, with 16 bases between. CDR3 size: 18 residues. Germline V gives CDR1 MNHEY, CDR2 SMNVEV (reference sequence). CDR3 amino acids: CASSYAPDSYSGANVLTF. For the CDR3, the DNA is TGTGCCAGCAGTTATGCCCCCGACAGTTACTCTGGGGCCAACGTCCTGACTTTC.

The chain couples TRBV19 to TRBJ2-1, with TRBD1 matching over 7 bases. V gave up 5 bases and J gave up 8 bases; unmatched junction bases: 6. Germline-derived CDR1 and CDR2 are LNHDA and SQIVND (reference sequence). This CDR3 has 13 residues. The CDR3 is CASSGRGSDEQFF. The CDR3 DNA sequence: TGTGCCAGTAGTGGCAGGGGGAGCGATGAGCAGTTCTTC.

The genes are TRBV18 and TRBJ2-5; tentatively, D is TRBD1 (5 bases). Germline-derived CDR1 and CDR2 are KGHSH and LQKENI. The CDR3 contains 14 residues. With 0 bases removed from V and 4 bases from J, the gap between germline ends came to 9 bases. CDR3 in amino acids: CASSPPYRRETQYF. The CDR3 DNA is TGTGCCAGCTCACCACCATACAGGCGAGAGACCCAGTACTTC.

The chain combines TRBV6-6 with TRBJ2-2; D is unresolved. Germline lookup yields CDR1 MNHNY and CDR2 SVGAGI (reference sequence). V was clipped by 2 bases and J by 1 base, with 8 bases between them. The CDR3 has 15 amino acids. CDR3 bases: TGTGCCAGCAGTTACCGTCGCGGGAACACCGGGGAGCTGTTTTTT. Translation: CASSYRRGNTGELFF.

This chain links TRBV5-1 with TRBJ1-4; D possibly corresponds to TRBD1 (5 bases). The V end was cut by 2 bases, the J end by 0 bases, with 17 bases between. The germline CDR1 and CDR2 sequences are SGHRS and YFSETQ. The CDR3 contains 18 residues. The CDR3 DNA reads TGCGCCAGCAGCTTCGCTCCACCCCAGGGCCCAACTAATGAAAAACTGTTTTTT. Translation gives CASSFAPPQGPTNEKLFF. Complete variable domain (other parts from reference TRBV5-1 and TRBJ1-4): KAGVTQTPRYLIKTRGQQVTLSCSPISGHRSVSWYQQTPGQGLQFLFEYFSETQRNKGNFPGRFSGRQFSNSRSEMNVSTLELGDSALYLCASSFAPPQGPTNEKLFFGSGTQLSVL.

In nucleotides, the CDR3 is TGTGCCAGCAGGTTAGCGGGAGGGCCGGGTGAGCAGTACTTC. Protein: CASRLAGGPGEQYF. The rearrangement joins TRBV28 to TRBJ2-7; 11 bases match TRBD2. J lost 7 bases, V lost 6 bases, and 8 bases had no gene match. The V gene's germline CDR1 is MDHEN and CDR2 SYDVKM. This CDR3 region has 14 residues.

This clone was recorded once. The CDR3 nucleotides read TGTGCCAGCTCACCGTCGACGGGGGGAAAAGGAGAGACCCAGTACTTC. It translates to CASSPSTGGKGETQYF. The chain carries TRBV18 and TRBJ2-5; 7 nucleotides line up with TRBD2. The CDR3 consists of 16 residues. The V segment lost 3 bases and the J segment 4 bases; nucleotides outside the gene matches: 11. Per the germline V gene, CDR1 is KGHSH and CDR2 is LQKENI.

This chain links TRBV5-5 with TRBJ2-7; D is possibly TRBD2 (6 bases). CDR1 is SGHKS, CDR2 YYEKEE, per germline (reference sequence). With 0 bases removed from V and 2 bases from J, the gap between germline ends came to 15 bases. The CDR3 extends over 16 amino acids. CDR3 in amino acids: CASSLGGTAVTYEQYF. The CDR3 DNA reads TGTGCCAGCAGCTTGGGAGGGACTGCAGTTACCTACGAGCAGTACTTC.

The rearrangement links TRBV19 to TRBJ2-7; 11 bases line up with TRBD2. The trim removed 5 bases at V and 4 bases at J, leaving 4 bases unmatched. Germline assignment: CDR1 LNHDA and CDR2 SQIVND (reference sequence). This CDR3 is 14 amino acids long. The CDR3 reads CASSLAGGGYEQYF. The CDR3 nucleotides are TGTGCCAGTAGTCTAGCGGGAGGTGGTTACGAGCAGTACTTC.

The chain uses TRBV9 and TRBJ2-1, with D perhaps matching TRBD2 (5 bases). V dropped 0 bases and J dropped 4 bases, with 14 bases sitting between them. The CDR3 covers 16 residues. Germline loops: CDR1 SGDLS, CDR2 YYNGEE. The CDR3 nucleotides read TGTGCCAGCAGCGTAGAGTGGCGGGCGGGTTACAATGAGCAGTTCTTC. Encoded protein: CASSVEWRAGYNEQFF.

Details on this clone: The junction departs from the called germline gene at one end, perhaps through a read error. V usage is TRBV28 and J usage is TRBJ2-7, with 9 bases fitting TRBD2. CDR3 size: 14 residues. Germline values: CDR1 MDHEN, CDR2 SYDVKM. Here the CDR3 DNA reads TGTGCCAGCACCATAGCGGGAGTCTCCCACGAGCAGTACTTC. It is translated as CASTIAGVSHEQYF. The whole variable domain, remainder taken from reference TRBV28 and TRBJ2-7, is DVKVTQSSRYLVKRTGEKVFLECVQDMDHENMFWYRQDPGLGLRLIYFSYDVKMKEKGDIPEGYSVSREKKERFSLILESASTNQTSMYLCASTIAGVSHEQYFGPGTRLTVT.